Below are 11 T cell receptor beta chains sequenced from a single sample in a study of T-cell memory formation after mild COVID-19. MiXCR, applied by TCRdb to the 5' RACE reads, yields one record per CDR3 protein. The sample gives fewer than 450,000 distinct CDR3 sequences, more than 20% of which show up once; around an eighth is in the top ten. Sample: PBMCs or a T cell subset sorted from them (not recorded which). Receptors were obtained from an adult woman who had mild COVID-19 (a few samples of this study predate the infection). Cell type and time point are not known.

The chain links TRBV27 to TRBJ2-2, with D perhaps being TRBD1 or TRBD2 (6 bases each). The CDR3 spans 14 residues. V lost 9 bases and J 6 bases, leaving 17 bases between the germline ends. Looked up from germline, CDR1 is MNHEY and CDR2 is SMNVEV (reference sequence). CDR3 coding DNA: TGTGCCAGTCAGGTGCCAGGGGAGGCCGGGGAGCTGTTTTTT. Its protein is CASQVPGEAGELFF.

The chain has TRBV4-1 and TRBJ2-1; 7 positions agree with TRBD1. Unmatched junction bases numbered 12, after V lost 5 bases and J lost 5 bases. There are 16 residues in the CDR3. The germline gives CDR1 MGHRA, CDR2 YSYEKL. The CDR3 bases are TGCGCCAGCAGCGGAGAGCGAGGGGGCTACAACAATGAGCAGTTCTTC. Its protein product is CASSGERGGYNNEQFF.

The chain carries TRBV4-1 and TRBJ1-2; the D is unclear. Trimming pared 8 bases from V and 4 bases from J, leaving 14 bases between. Per germline, CDR1 MGHRA and CDR2 YSYEKL. The CDR3 runs to 13 residues. The CDR3 sequence is CASLGNPLYGYTF. The CDR3 coding sequence is TGCGCCAGCCTCGGGAACCCACTCTATGGCTACACCTTC.

Only a few counts were recorded for this clonotype. The V call is TRBV20-1, the J call TRBJ2-7; 15 bases are a match to TRBD2. The germline V gene has CDR1 DFQATT and CDR2 SNEGSKA (reference sequence). The CDR3 totals 16 residues. V trimming: 0 bases; J trimming: 4 bases; junction bases outside the gene matches: 4. DNA of the CDR3: TGCAGTGCTAGAGATAAGGGACTAGCGGGAGGTTACGAGCAGTACTTC. Its translation: CSARDKGLAGGYEQYF.

This clonotype came up a few times. The rearrangement joins TRBV18 to TRBJ1-6; the D is unclear. The germline V gene has CDR1 KGHSH and CDR2 LQKENI. Trimming removed 3 bases from V and 7 bases from J, with 25 bases in between. CDR3 size: 19 residues. The CDR3 region has the DNA TGTGCCAGCTCACCGGTCGTGGTCACGGGCTTTAGTCGGAATTCACCCCTCCACTTT. This encodes CASSPVVVTGFSRNSPLHF.

V is TRBV14 and J is TRBJ2-3, with a possible D match to TRBD2 (6 bases). Between the trimmed V and J ends, which lost 1 base and 4 bases, there was a span of 15 bases. CDR3 length equals 16 residues. Germline-derived CDR1 and CDR2 are SGHDN and FVKESK. The CDR3 nucleotides read TGTGCCAGCAGCCAAGTTCGGGGGTTATATGCAGATACGCAGTATTTT. Encoded protein: CASSQVRGLYADTQYF.

This clonotype occurred many times. The chain has TRBV6-5 and TRBJ1-2, with 8 bases that match TRBD1. The CDR3 extends over 14 amino acids. Germline CDR1 reads MNHEY; CDR2 reads SVGAGI. The J segment lost 14 bases and the V segment lost 2 bases, leaving 13 bases of the junction unmatched. The CDR3: CASSYTGQGPGYTF. The CDR3 DNA is TGTGCCAGCAGTTACACAGGACAGGGCCCGGGGTATACCTTC.

There are a few counts of this clonotype. This chain links TRBV7-8 with TRBJ1-2, with a possible D match to TRBD1 (6 bases). Trimming stripped 5 bases from V and 3 bases from J, with 16 bases between. CDR3 length: 15 residues. CDR1 is SGHVS and CDR2 is FQNEAQ in the germline V gene. The CDR3 coding sequence is TGTGCCAGCAGCGACACGATCCGGGGGCACTATGGCTACACCTTC. As protein: CASSDTIRGHYGYTF.

The chain uses TRBV4-3 and TRBJ1-2; D perhaps matches TRBD1 (5 bases). V was cut by 0 bases and J by 6 bases, with 14 bases left in between. The V gene's germline CDR1 is LGHNA and CDR2 YSLEER. There are 15 residues in the CDR3. DNA of the CDR3: TGCGCCAGCAGCCAAGATATCCAGGGATTTGATGGCTACACCTTC. Translation gives CASSQDIQGFDGYTF.

This clonotype was seen only a few times. V usage is TRBV7-9 and J usage is TRBJ1-6, with D perhaps matching TRBD1 (5 bases). CDR3 size: 16 residues. The germline CDR1 and CDR2 sequences are SEHNR and FQNEAQ (reference sequence). V was clipped by 4 bases and J by 7 bases, with 17 bases between them. The CDR3 loop is CASSSQLAGRNSPLHF. The CDR3 region has the DNA TGTGCCAGCAGCTCCCAGTTGGCAGGGAGGAATTCACCCCTCCACTTT.

This clonotype was recorded a few times. J is TRBJ1-1 and V is TRBV3-1, with D unresolved. Germline CDR1 LGHDT, CDR2 YNNKEL (reference sequence). Trimming removed 0 bases from V and 11 bases from J, with 19 bases in between. This CDR3 contains 15 residues. CDR3 protein: CASSQDWGREDYAFF. DNA of the CDR3: TGTGCCAGCAGCCAAGATTGGGGTAGGGAGGATTACGCTTTCTTT.